The next 4 T cell receptor beta chains were all read from a single sample in a study of CD8 T cells in Susac syndrome. Random-hexamer reverse transcription was applied to about 0.45 to 1 ug RNA. One entry per CDR3 protein, called by TCRdb with MiXCR from the immunoSEQ multiplex PCR reads. The repertoire holds a few hundred thousand distinct CDR3 sequences, with over 85% as singletons. The sample taken for sequencing was CD4+ T cells from PBMCs. The source of these receptors is a human donor with multiple sclerosis.

This rearrangement joins TRBV5-1 to TRBJ1-1, with 7 bases lining up with TRBD1. The trim removed 4 bases at V and 6 bases at J, leaving 9 bases unmatched. Germline V gene sequence: CDR1 SGHRS, CDR2 YFSETQ. The CDR3 runs 14 residues. DNA for the CDR3: TGCGCCAGCAGCCCAATCACAGGGGTGGCTGAAGCTTTCTTT. Translating gives CASSPITGVAEAFF.

The chain carries TRBV5-1 and TRBJ2-5, with TRBD1 matching 10 bases. Trimming took 7 bases from V and 4 from J; bases not matched to a gene: 7. Per germline, CDR1 SGHRS and CDR2 YFSETQ. CDR3 length: 14 amino acids. The CDR3 nucleotides are TGCGCCAGCGGACAGACAGGGGGCGCAGAGACCCAGTACTTC. This encodes CASGQTGGAETQYF. The full variable domain, completed using reference TRBV5-1 and TRBJ2-5, is KAGVTQTPRYLIKTRGQQVTLSCSPISGHRSVSWYQQTPGQGLQFLFEYFSETQRNKGNFPGRFSGRQFSNSRSEMNVSTLELGDSALYLCASGQTGGAETQYFGPGTRLLVL.

The genes are TRBV3-1 and TRBJ2-1; D is possibly TRBD2 (6 bases). The V end lost 1 base, the J end lost 4 bases, and 20 bases lay between the germline ends. The CDR3 spans 18 residues. Germline V gives CDR1 LGHDT, CDR2 YNNKEL (reference sequence). CDR3 DNA: TGTGCCAGCAGCCAAGTGGGAAGGTGGGGGGAGCCTTACAATGAGCAGTTCTTC. Encoded protein: CASSQVGRWGEPYNEQFF.

This clonotype has just a few counts. The chain links TRBV6-5 to TRBJ2-5; D is unclear. The CDR3 runs to 11 residues. Germline values: CDR1 MNHEY, CDR2 SVGAGI. Deletions cut 0 bases from V and 10 bases from J, with 6 bases between. This CDR3 is CASSYSYFQYF. CDR3 DNA sequence: TGTGCCAGCAGTTACTCTTACTTCCAGTACTTC.